This TCR beta chain was captured in a study of monozygotic twins with inflammatory bowel disease. TCRdb reworked the 5' RACE reads into one entry per CDR3 protein, no DNA. In total, the table holds around 450,000 distinct CDR3 sequences. Germline CDR1 and CDR2: DFQATT and SNEGSKA (reference sequence). The CDR3 spans 11 residues. The source of this sequence is a human donor with ulcerative colitis or Crohn's disease, or a healthy co-twin of an affected twin (not recorded which). Sequences were obtained from blood. The chain has TRBV20-1 and TRBJ2-5. CDR3 sequence reads: CSARRGETQYF.